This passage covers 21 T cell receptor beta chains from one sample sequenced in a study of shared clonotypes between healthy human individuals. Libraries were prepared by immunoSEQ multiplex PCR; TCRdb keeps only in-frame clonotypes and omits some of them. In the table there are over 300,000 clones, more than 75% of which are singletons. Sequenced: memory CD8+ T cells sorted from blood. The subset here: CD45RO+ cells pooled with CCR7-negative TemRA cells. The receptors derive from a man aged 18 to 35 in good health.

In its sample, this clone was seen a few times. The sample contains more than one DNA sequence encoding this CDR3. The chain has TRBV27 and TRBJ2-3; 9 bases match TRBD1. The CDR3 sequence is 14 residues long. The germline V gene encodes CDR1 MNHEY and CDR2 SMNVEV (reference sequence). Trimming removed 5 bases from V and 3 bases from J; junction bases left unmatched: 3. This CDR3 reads CASSRQGVTDTQYF. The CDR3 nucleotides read TGTGCCAGCAGTCGACAGGGGGTGACAGATACGCAGTATTTT.

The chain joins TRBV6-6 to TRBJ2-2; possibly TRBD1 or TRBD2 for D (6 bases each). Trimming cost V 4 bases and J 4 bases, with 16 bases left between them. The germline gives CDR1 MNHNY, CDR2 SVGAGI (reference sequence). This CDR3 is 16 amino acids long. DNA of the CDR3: TGTGCCAGCAGTTCCGTACAGGGACTGGGCACCGGGGAGCTGTTTTTT. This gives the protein CASSSVQGLGTGELFF.

In DNA form, the CDR3 reads TGTGCCAGCAGCCTTTGGGGATGGGCCGGGGAGCTGTTTTTT. Translation gives CASSLWGWAGELFF. The chain joins TRBV7-9 to TRBJ2-2; D unclear. V was shortened by 5 bases and J by 6 bases, with 13 bases between the two germline ends. The CDR3 has 14 residues. Germline CDR1 SEHNR, CDR2 FQNEAQ (reference sequence).

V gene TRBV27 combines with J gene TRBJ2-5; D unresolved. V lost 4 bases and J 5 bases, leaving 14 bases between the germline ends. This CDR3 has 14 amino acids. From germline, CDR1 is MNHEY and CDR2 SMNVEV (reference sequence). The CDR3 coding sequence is TGTGCCAGCAGTTCCCTATGGGATCGGGAGACCCAGTACTTC. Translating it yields CASSSLWDRETQYF.

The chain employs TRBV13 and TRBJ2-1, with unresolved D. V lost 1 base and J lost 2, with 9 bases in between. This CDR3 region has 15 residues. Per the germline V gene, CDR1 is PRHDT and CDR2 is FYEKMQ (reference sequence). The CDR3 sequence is CASSLVSSTYNEQFF. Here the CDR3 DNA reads TGTGCCAGCAGCTTAGTATCGTCCACCTACAATGAGCAGTTCTTC.

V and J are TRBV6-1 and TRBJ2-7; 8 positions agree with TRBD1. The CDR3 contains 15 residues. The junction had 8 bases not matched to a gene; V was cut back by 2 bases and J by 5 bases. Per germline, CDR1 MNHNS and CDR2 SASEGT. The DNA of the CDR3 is TGTGCCAGCAGTGAATTTCGACAGGGGAGGAACGAGCAGTACTTC. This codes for CASSEFRQGRNEQYF.

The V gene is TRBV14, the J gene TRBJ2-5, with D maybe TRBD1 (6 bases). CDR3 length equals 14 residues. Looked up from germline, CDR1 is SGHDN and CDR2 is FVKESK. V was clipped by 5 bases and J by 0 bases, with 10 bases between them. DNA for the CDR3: TGTGCCAGCAGCTGGGACACTAACCAAGAGACCCAGTACTTC. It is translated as CASSWDTNQETQYF. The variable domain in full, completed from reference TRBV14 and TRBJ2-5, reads EAGVTQFPSHSVIEKGQTVTLRCDPISGHDNLYWYRRVMGKEIKFLLHFVKESKQDESGMPNNRFLAERTGGTYSTLKVQPAELEDSGVYFCASSWDTNQETQYFGPGTRLLVL.

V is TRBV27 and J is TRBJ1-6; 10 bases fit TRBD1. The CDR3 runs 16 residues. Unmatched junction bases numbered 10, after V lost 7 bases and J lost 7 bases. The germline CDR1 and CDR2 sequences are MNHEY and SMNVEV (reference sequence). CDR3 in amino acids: CASMEDRGDENSPLHF. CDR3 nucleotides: TGTGCCAGCATGGAGGACAGGGGGGACGAAAATTCACCCCTCCACTTT.

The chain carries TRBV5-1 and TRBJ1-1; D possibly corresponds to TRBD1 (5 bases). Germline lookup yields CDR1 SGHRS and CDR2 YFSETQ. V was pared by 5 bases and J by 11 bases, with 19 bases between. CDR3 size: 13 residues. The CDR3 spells CASRYDSSVDAFF. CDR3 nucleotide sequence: TGCGCCAGCAGATATGACAGCTCGGTCGACGCTTTCTTT.

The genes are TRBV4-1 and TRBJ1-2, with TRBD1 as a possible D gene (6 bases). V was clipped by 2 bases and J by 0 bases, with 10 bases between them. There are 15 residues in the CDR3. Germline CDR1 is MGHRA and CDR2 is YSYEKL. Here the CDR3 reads CASSQRGYSNYGYTF. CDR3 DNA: TGCGCCAGCAGCCAAAGGGGGTACTCTAACTATGGCTACACCTTC.

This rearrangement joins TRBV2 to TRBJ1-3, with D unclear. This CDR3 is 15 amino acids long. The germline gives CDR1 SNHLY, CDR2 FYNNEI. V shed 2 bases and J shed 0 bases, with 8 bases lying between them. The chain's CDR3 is CASSEQPNSGNTIYF. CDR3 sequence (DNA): TGTGCCAGCAGTGAACAGCCCAACTCTGGAAACACCATATATTTT.

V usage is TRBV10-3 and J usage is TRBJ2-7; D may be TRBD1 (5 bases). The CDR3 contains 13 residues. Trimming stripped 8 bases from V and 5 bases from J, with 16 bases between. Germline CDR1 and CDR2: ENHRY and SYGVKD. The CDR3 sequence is CAISSGLVDEQYF. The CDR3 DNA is TGTGCCATCTCTTCAGGGTTGGTGGACGAGCAGTACTTC.

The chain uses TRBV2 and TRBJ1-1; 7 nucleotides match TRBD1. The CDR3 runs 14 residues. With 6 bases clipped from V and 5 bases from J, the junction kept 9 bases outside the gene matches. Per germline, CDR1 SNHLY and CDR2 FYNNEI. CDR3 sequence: CASSETDRDTEAFF. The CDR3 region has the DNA TGTGCCAGCAGCGAAACCGACAGGGATACTGAAGCTTTCTTT.

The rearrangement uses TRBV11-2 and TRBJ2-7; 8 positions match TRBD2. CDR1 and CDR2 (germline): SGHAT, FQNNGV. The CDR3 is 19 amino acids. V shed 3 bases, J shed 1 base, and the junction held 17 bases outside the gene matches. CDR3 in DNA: TGTGCCAGCAGCTTTCCAGTCGCGGGAGGTTTAAAGGGATCCTACGAGCAGTACTTC. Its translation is CASSFPVAGGLKGSYEQYF.

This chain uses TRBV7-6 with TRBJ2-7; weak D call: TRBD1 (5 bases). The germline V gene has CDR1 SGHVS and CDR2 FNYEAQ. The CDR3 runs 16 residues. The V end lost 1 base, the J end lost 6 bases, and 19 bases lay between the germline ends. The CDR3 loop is CASSLVGRVHPLEQYF. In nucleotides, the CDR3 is TGTGCCAGCAGCTTAGTGGGCAGGGTCCACCCCCTCGAGCAGTACTTC.

The CDR3 is CASSKQGYTDTQYF. The CDR3 DNA sequence: TGTGCCAGCAGCAAACAGGGTTACACAGATACGCAGTATTTT. This chain connects TRBV7-9 to TRBJ2-3; the D gene is possibly TRBD1 (6 bases). This CDR3 comprises 14 residues. V was trimmed by 5 bases and J by 2 bases, leaving 11 bases between them. The germline gives CDR1 SEHNR, CDR2 FQNEAQ (reference sequence).

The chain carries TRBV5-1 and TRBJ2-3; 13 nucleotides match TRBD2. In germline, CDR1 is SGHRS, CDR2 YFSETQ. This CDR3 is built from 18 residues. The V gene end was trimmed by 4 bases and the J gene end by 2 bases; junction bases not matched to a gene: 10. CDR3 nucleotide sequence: TGCGCCAGCAGCCTAGGGGTACTAGCGGGAGGGTTCACAGATACGCAGTATTTT. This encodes CASSLGVLAGGFTDTQYF.

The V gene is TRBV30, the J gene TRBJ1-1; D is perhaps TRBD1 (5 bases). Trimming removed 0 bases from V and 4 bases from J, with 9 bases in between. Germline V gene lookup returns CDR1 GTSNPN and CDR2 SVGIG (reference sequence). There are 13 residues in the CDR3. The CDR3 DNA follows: TGTGCCTGGAGTGTAAGCGGGGGCACTGAAGCTTTCTTT. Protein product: CAWSVSGGTEAFF.

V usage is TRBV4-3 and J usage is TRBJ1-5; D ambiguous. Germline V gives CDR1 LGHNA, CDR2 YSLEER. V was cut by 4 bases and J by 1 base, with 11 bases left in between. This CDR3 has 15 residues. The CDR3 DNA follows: TGCGCCAGCAGCCCCACGGCAGAAAGCAATCAGCCCCAGCATTTT. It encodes CASSPTAESNQPQHF.

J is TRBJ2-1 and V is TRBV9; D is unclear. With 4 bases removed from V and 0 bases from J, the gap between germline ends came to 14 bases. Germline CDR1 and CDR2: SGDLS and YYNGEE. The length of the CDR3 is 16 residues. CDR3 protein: CASSLRVRSSYNEQFF. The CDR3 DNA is TGTGCCAGCAGCCTAAGGGTCCGAAGCTCCTACAATGAGCAGTTCTTC. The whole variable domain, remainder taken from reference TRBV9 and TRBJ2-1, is DSGVTQTPKHLITATGQRVTLRCSPRSGDLSVYWYQQSLDQGLQFLIQYYNGEERAKGNILERFSAQQFPDLHSELNLSSLELGDSALYFCASSLRVRSSYNEQFFGPGTRLTVL.

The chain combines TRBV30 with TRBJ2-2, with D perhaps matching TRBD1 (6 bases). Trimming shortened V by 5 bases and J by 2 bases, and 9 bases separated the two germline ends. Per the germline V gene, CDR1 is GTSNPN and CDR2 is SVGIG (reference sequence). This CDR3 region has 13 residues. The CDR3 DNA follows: TGTGCCTGGGGGACACTTAACACCGGGGAGCTGTTTTTT. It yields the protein CAWGTLNTGELFF.